Presented here are 19 T cell receptor beta chains from one specimen sequenced in a study of T-cell reconstitution after alpha-beta-depleted transplantation in children. Unique molecular identifiers featured in how the TCRbeta library was prepared. TCRdb reprocessed the PCR reads via MiXCR and lists one record per CDR3 protein. This sample has 28,000 or so distinct CDR3 sequences, with roughly 19% found just once. The sequencing here drew on PBMCs, mostly from graft donor cells, taken 60 days after TCRalphabeta/CD19-depleted stem cell transplant. The receptor set was obtained from a male patient between 2 and 10 years old who had a stem cell transplant for acute lymphoblastic leukemia, so the T cells may come from the graft donor.

This clonotype was seen repeatedly, ten times or more. This sequence joins TRBV10-1 and TRBJ2-5, with 7 bases fitting TRBD2. The CDR3 spans 15 residues. The V gene's germline CDR1 is WNHNN and CDR2 SYGVQD (reference sequence). The J segment lost 5 bases and the V segment lost 10 bases, leaving 16 bases of the junction unmatched. The CDR3 reads CATFSPGREGETQYF. CDR3 coding DNA: TGCGCCACTTTCTCCCCCGGCAGGGAGGGGGAGACCCAGTACTTC.

This clonotype was counted a few times. One end of the junction varies from germline; a read error may be responsible. This chain links TRBV20-1 with TRBJ1-1; D might be TRBD1 (6 bases). Germline V gene lookup returns CDR1 DFQATT and CDR2 SNEGSKA (reference sequence). This CDR3 comprises 17 residues. DNA of the CDR3: TGCAGTGGTAGAACGGGGGAAGGCAGGGGTTGGAACACTGAAGCTTTCTTT. Its translation is CSGRTGEGRGWNTEAFF.

The rearrangement links TRBV30 to TRBJ1-5; D is undetermined. Trimming removed 6 bases at V and 6 bases at J, with 12 bases between. Germline-derived CDR1 and CDR2 are GTSNPN and SVGIG (reference sequence). The CDR3 is 12 residues long. CDR3 bases: TGTGCCTGCCGAGACCCGGGTCAGCCCCAGCATTTT. Its translation: CACRDPGQPQHF.

This chain joins TRBV7-9 and TRBJ2-1, with unresolved D. V was cut by 7 bases and J by 6 bases, with 22 bases left in between. CDR1 is SEHNR and CDR2 is FQNEAQ in the germline V gene (reference sequence). The CDR3 has 16 amino acids. The CDR3 coding sequence is TGTGCCAGCACCCCTGCCGAGCTTGGCTTTTTCAATGAGCAGTTCTTC. Its translation is CASTPAELGFFNEQFF.

CDR3 nucleotide sequence: TGTGCCAGCAGTGAACGGGACTTTTACAATGAGCAGTTCTTC. This gives the protein CASSERDFYNEQFF. The genes are TRBV6-1 and TRBJ2-1, with D perhaps TRBD2 (6 bases). Trimming stripped 2 bases from V and 4 bases from J, with 9 bases between. The CDR3 contains 14 residues. CDR1 MNHNS and CDR2 SASEGT come from the germline V gene.

Many counts were recorded for this clonotype. V usage is TRBV29-1 and J usage is TRBJ2-7; weak D call: TRBD1 (6 bases). The V gene lost 4 bases and the J gene lost 2 bases, with 6 bases spanning the gap. The CDR3 contains 11 residues. CDR1 is SQVTM, CDR2 ANQGSEA, per germline. Here the CDR3 reads CSVAGAYEQYF. CDR3 nucleotides: TGCAGCGTTGCAGGGGCCTACGAGCAGTACTTC.

This clonotype was seen many times. The V and J genes are TRBV7-8 and TRBJ1-1, with D tentatively TRBD1 (5 bases). CDR1 is SGHVS and CDR2 is FQNEAQ in the germline V gene. V dropped 1 base and J dropped 6 bases, with 12 bases sitting between them. The CDR3 is made up of 14 amino acids. CDR3: CASSLGQLVAEAFF. Here the CDR3 DNA reads TGTGCCAGCAGCTTAGGACAGTTGGTCGCTGAAGCTTTCTTT.

This clonotype has only a few counts. The V and J genes are TRBV7-4 and TRBJ1-5; TRBD1 matches at 8 bases. The trim removed 5 bases at V and 2 bases at J, leaving 5 bases unmatched. This CDR3 region has 15 residues. The germline V gene encodes CDR1 SGHVT and CDR2 SQSDAQ. The CDR3 loop reads CASSPRDRRNQPQHF. CDR3 DNA: TGTGCCAGCAGCCCCCGGGACAGGCGCAATCAGCCCCAGCATTTT.

This clonotype is labeled as medium-sized. The chain links TRBV6-2 or TRBV6-3 to TRBJ2-7; 7 bases agree with TRBD1. Per the germline V gene, CDR1 is MNHEY and CDR2 is SVGEGT. V lost 5 bases and J lost 6; bases outside the gene matches: 10. The CDR3 has 14 amino acids. CDR3 in DNA: TGTGCCAGCAGTCAATCAACGACAGGGCGCGAGCAGTACTTC. Residues: CASSQSTTGREQYF.

There are many counts of this clonotype. The rearrangement uses TRBV27 and TRBJ2-1, with TRBD2 identical over 7 bases. The CDR3 covers 15 residues. With V trimmed by 3 bases and J by 4 bases, 6 bases remained unmatched. In germline, CDR1 is MNHEY, CDR2 SMNVEV (reference sequence). CDR3: CASSLLAGLYNEQFF. The DNA for the CDR3 is TGTGCCAGCAGTTTGTTAGCGGGCCTTTACAATGAGCAGTTCTTC.

The chain carries TRBV21-1 and TRBJ2-7. TRBV21-1 corresponds to a pseudogene. CDR3 length equals 13 residues. CDR3 DNA sequence: TGTGCCAGCAGCAAAGGGGATCCTTACGAGCAGTACTTC. It encodes CASSKGDPYEQYF.

This clonotype was counted a few times. The chain recombines TRBV12-5 with TRBJ2-1; D possibly corresponds to TRBD2 (6 bases). Trimming took off 1 base at V and 5 bases at J, with 6 bases between the two ends. Germline lookup yields CDR1 LGHNT and CDR2 FRNRAP. There are 13 residues in the CDR3. CDR3 in DNA: TGTGCTAGTGGTTTGGGGACTAACAATGAGCAGTTCTTC. This translates into CASGLGTNNEQFF.

This clonotype was observed many times. The chain combines TRBV5-1 with TRBJ1-3, with a tentative D call TRBD1 (6 bases). Trimming removed 0 bases from V and 1 base from J, with 11 bases in between. CDR1 SGHRS and CDR2 YFSETQ come from the germline V gene. The CDR3 is 16 residues long. This chain's CDR3 is CASSLGGGQSGNTIYF. CDR3 DNA sequence: TGCGCCAGCAGCTTGGGGGGTGGACAGTCTGGAAACACCATATATTTT.

This clonotype was counted a few times. CDR3 DNA sequence: TGCAGTGCTATGACGCGGACAGGGGGCAACTCTGGGGCCAACGTCCTGACTTTC. Translation gives CSAMTRTGGNSGANVLTF. The chain carries TRBV20-1 and TRBJ2-6, with 11 bases aligning to TRBD1. The V gene end was trimmed by 4 bases and the J gene end by 0 bases; junction bases not matched to a gene: 8. CDR3 size: 18 residues. Per germline, CDR1 DFQATT and CDR2 SNEGSKA (reference sequence).

This chain links TRBV5-6 with TRBJ1-5; D unresolved. The CDR3 covers 12 residues. Germline CDR1 is SGHDT and CDR2 is YYEEEE. V lost 1 base, J lost 5 bases, and 4 bases lay in between. In nucleotides, the CDR3 is TGTGCCAGCAGCTTGTCCGATCAGCCCCAGCATTTT. As protein: CASSLSDQPQHF.

This clonotype has a handful of counts. J is TRBJ1-5 and V is TRBV3-1; the D is unclear. The V gene's germline CDR1 is LGHDT and CDR2 YNNKEL (reference sequence). The V end lost 4 bases, the J end lost 4 bases, and 14 bases lay between the germline ends. The CDR3 spans 15 residues. CDR3 nucleotide sequence: TGTGCCAGCAGCCCGGGAACTACTCCAAATCAGCCCCAGCATTTT. This encodes CASSPGTTPNQPQHF.

This clonotype was observed at least ten times. The J gene is TRBJ2-1, the V gene TRBV7-2; no clear D gene. The CDR3 is 12 amino acids. Looked up from germline, CDR1 is SGHTA and CDR2 is FQGNSA. Trimming stripped 2 bases from V and 7 bases from J, with 6 bases between. The CDR3 sequence: CASSLRVNEQFF. The CDR3 DNA reads as TGTGCCAGCAGCTTAAGGGTAAATGAGCAGTTCTTC.

This clonotype was observed many times. The chain employs TRBV7-2 and TRBJ1-5; D is uncertain. This CDR3 has 14 amino acids. The germline V gene encodes CDR1 SGHTA and CDR2 FQGNSA. Trimming pared 5 bases from V and 3 bases from J, leaving 11 bases between. Here the CDR3 DNA reads TGTGCCAGCAGCCAGAGTTATGACAATCAGCCCCAGCATTTT. Protein product: CASSQSYDNQPQHF.

The rearrangement links TRBV6-1 to TRBJ2-7, with TRBD1 matching 8 bases. This CDR3 is 15 amino acids long. Germline lookup yields CDR1 MNHNS and CDR2 SASEGT. The ends lost 4 bases at V and 4 bases at J; junction bases unmatched: 9. CDR3 sequence reads: CASSGGQGSLYEQYF. The CDR3 DNA sequence: TGTGCCAGCAGTGGCGGACAGGGCTCGCTGTACGAGCAGTACTTC.